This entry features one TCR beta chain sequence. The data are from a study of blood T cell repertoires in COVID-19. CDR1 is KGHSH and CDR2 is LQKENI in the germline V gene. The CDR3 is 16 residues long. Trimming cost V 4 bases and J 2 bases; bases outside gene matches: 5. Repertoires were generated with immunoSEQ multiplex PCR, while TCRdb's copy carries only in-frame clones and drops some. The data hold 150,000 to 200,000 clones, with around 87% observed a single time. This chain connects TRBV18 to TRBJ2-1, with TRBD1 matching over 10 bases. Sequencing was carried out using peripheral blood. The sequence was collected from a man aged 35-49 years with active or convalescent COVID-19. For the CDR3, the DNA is TGTGCCAGCTCACTCCGGACAGGGGGGACCTACAATGAGCAGTTCTTC. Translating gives CASSLRTGGTYNEQFF.